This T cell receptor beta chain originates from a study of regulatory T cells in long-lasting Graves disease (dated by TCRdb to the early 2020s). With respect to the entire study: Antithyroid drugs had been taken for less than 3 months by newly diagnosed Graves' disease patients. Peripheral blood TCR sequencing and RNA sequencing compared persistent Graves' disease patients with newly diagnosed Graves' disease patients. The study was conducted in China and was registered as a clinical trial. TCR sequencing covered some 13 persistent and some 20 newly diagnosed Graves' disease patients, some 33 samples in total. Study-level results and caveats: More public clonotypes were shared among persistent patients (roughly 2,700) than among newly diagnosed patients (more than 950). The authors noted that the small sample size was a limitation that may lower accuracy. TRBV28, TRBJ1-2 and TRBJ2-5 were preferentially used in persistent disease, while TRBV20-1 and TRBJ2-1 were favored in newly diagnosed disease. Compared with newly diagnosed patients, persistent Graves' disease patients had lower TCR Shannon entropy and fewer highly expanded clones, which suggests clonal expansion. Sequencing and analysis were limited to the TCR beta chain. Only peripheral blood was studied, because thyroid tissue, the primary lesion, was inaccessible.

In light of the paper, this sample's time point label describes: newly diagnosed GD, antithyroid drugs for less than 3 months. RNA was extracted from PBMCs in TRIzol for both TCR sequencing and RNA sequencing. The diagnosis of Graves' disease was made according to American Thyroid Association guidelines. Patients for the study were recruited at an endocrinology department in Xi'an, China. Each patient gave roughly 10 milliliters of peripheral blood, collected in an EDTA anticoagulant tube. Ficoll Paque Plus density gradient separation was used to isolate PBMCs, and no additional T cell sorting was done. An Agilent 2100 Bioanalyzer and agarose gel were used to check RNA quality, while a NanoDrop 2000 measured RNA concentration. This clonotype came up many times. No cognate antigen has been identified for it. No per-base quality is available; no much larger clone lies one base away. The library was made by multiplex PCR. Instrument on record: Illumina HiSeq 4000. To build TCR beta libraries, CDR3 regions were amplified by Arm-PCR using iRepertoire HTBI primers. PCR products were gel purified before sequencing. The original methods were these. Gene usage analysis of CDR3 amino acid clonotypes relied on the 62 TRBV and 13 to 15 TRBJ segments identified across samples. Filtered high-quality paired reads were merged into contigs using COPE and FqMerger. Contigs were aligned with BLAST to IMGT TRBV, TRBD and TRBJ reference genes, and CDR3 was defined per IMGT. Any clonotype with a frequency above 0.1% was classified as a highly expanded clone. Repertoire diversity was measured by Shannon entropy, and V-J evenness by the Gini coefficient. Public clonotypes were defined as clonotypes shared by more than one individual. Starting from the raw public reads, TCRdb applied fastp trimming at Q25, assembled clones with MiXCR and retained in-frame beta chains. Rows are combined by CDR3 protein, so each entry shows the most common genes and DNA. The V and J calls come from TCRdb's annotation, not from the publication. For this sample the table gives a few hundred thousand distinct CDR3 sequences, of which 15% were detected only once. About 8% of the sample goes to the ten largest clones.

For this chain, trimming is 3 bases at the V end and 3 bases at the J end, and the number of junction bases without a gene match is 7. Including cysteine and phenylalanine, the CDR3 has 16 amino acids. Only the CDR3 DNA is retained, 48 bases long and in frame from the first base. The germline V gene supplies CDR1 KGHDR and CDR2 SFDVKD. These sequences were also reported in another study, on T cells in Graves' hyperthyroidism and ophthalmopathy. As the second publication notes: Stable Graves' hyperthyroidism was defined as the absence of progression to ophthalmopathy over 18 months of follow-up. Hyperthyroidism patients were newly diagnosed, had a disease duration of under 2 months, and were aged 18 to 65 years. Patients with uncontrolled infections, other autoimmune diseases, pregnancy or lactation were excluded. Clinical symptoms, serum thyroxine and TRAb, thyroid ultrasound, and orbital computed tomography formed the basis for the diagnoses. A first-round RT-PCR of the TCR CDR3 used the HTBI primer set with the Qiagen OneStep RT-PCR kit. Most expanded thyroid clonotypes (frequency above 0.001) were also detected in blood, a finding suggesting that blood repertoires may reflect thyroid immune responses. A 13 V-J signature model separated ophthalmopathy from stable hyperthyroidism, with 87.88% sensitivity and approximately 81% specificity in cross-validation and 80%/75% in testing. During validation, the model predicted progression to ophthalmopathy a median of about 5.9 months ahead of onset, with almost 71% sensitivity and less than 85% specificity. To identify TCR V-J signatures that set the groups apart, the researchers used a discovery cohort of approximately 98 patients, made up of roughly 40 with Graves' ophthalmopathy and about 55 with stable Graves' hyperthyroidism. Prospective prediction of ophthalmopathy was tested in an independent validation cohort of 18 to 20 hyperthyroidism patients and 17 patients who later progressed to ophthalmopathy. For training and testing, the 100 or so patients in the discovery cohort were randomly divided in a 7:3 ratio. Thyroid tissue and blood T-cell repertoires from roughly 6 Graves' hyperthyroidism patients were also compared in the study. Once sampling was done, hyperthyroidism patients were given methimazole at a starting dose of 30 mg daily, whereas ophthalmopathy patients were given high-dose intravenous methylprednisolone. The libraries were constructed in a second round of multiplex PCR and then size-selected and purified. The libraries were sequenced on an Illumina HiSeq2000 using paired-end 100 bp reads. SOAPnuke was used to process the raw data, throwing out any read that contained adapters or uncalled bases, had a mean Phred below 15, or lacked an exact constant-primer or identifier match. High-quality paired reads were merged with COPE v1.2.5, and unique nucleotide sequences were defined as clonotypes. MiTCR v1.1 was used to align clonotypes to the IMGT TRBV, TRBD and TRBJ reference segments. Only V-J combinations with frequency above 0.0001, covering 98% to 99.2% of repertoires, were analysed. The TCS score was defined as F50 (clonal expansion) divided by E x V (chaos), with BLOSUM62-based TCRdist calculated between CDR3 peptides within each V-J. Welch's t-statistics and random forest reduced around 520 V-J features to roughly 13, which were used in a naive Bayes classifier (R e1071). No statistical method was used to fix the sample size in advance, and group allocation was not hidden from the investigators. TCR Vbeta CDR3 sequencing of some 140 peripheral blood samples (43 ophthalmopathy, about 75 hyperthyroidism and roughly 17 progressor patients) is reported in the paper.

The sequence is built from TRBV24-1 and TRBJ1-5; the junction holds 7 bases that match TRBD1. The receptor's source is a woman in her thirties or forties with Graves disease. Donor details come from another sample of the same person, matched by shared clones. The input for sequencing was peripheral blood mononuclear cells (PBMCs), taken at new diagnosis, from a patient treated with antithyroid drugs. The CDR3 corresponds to CATSDATGDYNQPQHF. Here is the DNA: TGTGCCACCAGTGATGCAACAGGGGACTACAATCAGCCCCAGCATTTT.